This is a list of T cell receptor beta chains from one sample in a study of radiation and T cells in renal cell carcinoma. The table came from immunoSEQ multiplex PCR; TCRdb's copy has only in-frame clones and leaves some out. The sample includes about 15,000 clones, 64% of them seen just once. The sample was tumor tissue, taken from a patient whose treatment included radiotherapy and nephrectomy. These receptors all come from a woman aged 70-85 years with renal cell carcinoma. Each CDR3 is given with its conserved first and last residue. The D gene is left open where the match is weak. The size of a clone is reported for some rows only, either as once, few or many, or as a class for expanded clones.

TRBV30	.	13	TRBJ1-5	.	TGTGCCTGGGGGGGGACAACAAATCAGCCCCAGCATTTT	CAWGGTTNQPQHF
TRBV5-1	.	13	TRBJ2-2	.	TGCGCCAGCGGGGGGCCAAACACCGGGGAGCTGTTTTTT	CASGGPNTGELFF
TRBV18	.	13	TRBJ2-5	.	TGTGCCAGCTCTCCCGGACTGGAAGAGACCCAGTACTTC	CASSPGLEETQYF
TRBV25-1	.	14	TRBJ2-5	TRBD2	TGTGCCAGCAGTCCTACTAGCGGCCAAGAGACCCAGTACTTC	CASSPTSGQETQYF
TRBV7-9	large	15	TRBJ1-2	.	TGTGCCAGCAGCCCGGGAGGGGCTACGGACTATGGCTACACCTTC	CASSPGGATDYGYTF
TRBV6-4	.	14	TRBJ1-1	.	TGTGCCAGCAGTGCCGGGGGGGCCAGCACTGAAGCTTTCTTT	CASSAGGASTEAFF
TRBV9	.	15	TRBJ2-1	.	TGTGCCAGCAGCGTAGATGTGACTGGGTTCCGGGAGCAGTTCTTC	CASSVDVTGFREQFF
TRBV27	.	14	TRBJ2-7	.	TGTGCCAGCAGACGGACCGGAGTTATCGACGAGCAGTACTTC	CASRRTGVIDEQYF
TRBV6-1	.	11	TRBJ2-1	.	TGTGCCAGCACATGGAACAATGAGCAGTTCTTC	CASTWNNEQFF
TRBV5-1	.	14	TRBJ1-2	.	TGCGCCAGCAGCTCCCAAATAGAGGGGAATGGCTACACCTTC	CASSSQIEGNGYTF
TRBV6-1	medium-sized	14	TRBJ2-7	.	TGTGCCAGCAGTGACCCAGGGACCTCCTACGAGCAGTACTTC	CASSDPGTSYEQYF
TRBV30	.	16	TRBJ2-5	.	TGTGCCTGGAGTGCAAGGGGAAGAGGAGGGGAAGAGACCCAGTACTTC	CAWSARGRGGEETQYF
TRBV28	.	17	TRBJ1-1	TRBD1	TGTGCCAGCAGTTTATTTGGACAGGGCAGGGGTGGCACTGAAGCTTTCTTT	CASSLFGQGRGGTEAFF
TRBV5-1	.	15	TRBJ1-6	.	TGCGCCAGCAGCTTGGAAACATCTCTTAATTCACCCCTCCACTTT	CASSLETSLNSPLHF
TRBV2	few	14	TRBJ2-7	TRBD1	TGTGCCAGCAGAGGGACAGGGTTCCGCTACGAGCAGTACTTC	CASRGTGFRYEQYF
TRBV9	many	16	TRBJ1-1	.	TGTGCCAGCGGGGGTGGGGCAGGGGATATGAACACTGAAGCTTTCTTT	CASGGGAGDMNTEAFF
TRBV25-1	.	13	TRBJ2-7	.	TGTGCCAGCACCTCGAATGCGGCCTACGAGCAGTACTTC	CASTSNAAYEQYF
TRBV7-9	few	14	TRBJ2-7	.	TGTGCCAGCAGCTTATTGGGGGCTCAGGACGAGCAGTACTTC	CASSLLGAQDEQYF
TRBV19	few	16	TRBJ2-4	.	TGTGCCAGTAGTCCGGGGGTAGGGATGGGCAAAAACATTCAGTACTTC	CASSPGVGMGKNIQYF
TRBV9	.	14	TRBJ1-1	.	TGTGCCAGCAGCCCCCACTCAGGGAACACTGAAGCTTTCTTT	CASSPHSGNTEAFF
TRBV18	.	13	TRBJ1-6	.	TGTGCCAGCTCACCAGCGAGGAATTCACCCCTCCACTTT	CASSPARNSPLHF
TRBV19	.	16	TRBJ2-7	TRBD1	TGTGCCAGTAGTACTCTACCGGGACAGGGGTTTTACGAGCAGTACTTC	CASSTLPGQGFYEQYF
TRBV19	few	14	TRBJ2-3	.	TGTGCCAGTAGTTTACTAGGGAGCACAGATACGCAGTATTTT	CASSLLGSTDTQYF
TRBV19	.	13	TRBJ1-2	.	TGTGCCAGTAGCCGAGAGGTAAACTATGGCTACACCTTC	CASSREVNYGYTF
TRBV12-1	.	13	TRBJ2-7	.	TGTGCCAGCAGCTGGGTTTGGGCCTACGAGCAGTACTTC	CASSWVWAYEQYF
TRBV7-8	.	13	TRBJ2-7	.	TGTGCCAGCAGCTTAGTTTGGCAGAACGAGCAGTACTTC	CASSLVWQNEQYF
TRBV2	.	15	TRBJ2-5	TRBD2	TGTGCCAGTCGACTAGCGGGGGGGCCCTACGAGACCCAGTACTTC	CASRLAGGPYETQYF
TRBV10-3	.	14	TRBJ1-1	.	TGTGCCATCAGTGAGCCCGACATTAACACTGAAGCTTTCTTT	CAISEPDINTEAFF
TRBV27	.	17	TRBJ1-5	TRBD1	TGTGCCAGCAGTTTTTCCTCCCCCGGGACAGGCGGAGGGCCCCAGCATTTT	CASSFSSPGTGGGPQHF
TRBV6-6	few	15	TRBJ1-2	.	TGTGCCAGCAGTTACTCGTACAACTCAAACTATGGCTACACCTTC	CASSYSYNSNYGYTF
TRBV5-8	.	16	TRBJ1-3	.	TGTGCCAGCAGCTTGTCAGGGTTCAACTCCGGAAACACCATATATTTT	CASSLSGFNSGNTIYF
TRBV11-2	.	16	TRBJ2-3	.	TGTGCCAGCAGCTCTGGGTCATTTTCTAGCACAGATACGCAGTATTTT	CASSSGSFSSTDTQYF
TRBV11-3	.	14	TRBJ2-1	.	TGTGCCAGCGCCCCGGGACACTCAATGAATGAGCAGTTCTTC	CASAPGHSMNEQFF
TRBV7-2	.	15	TRBJ2-1	TRBD2	TGTGCCAGCAGCCAGGGACTAGCTGTTGTCAATGAGCAGTTCTTC	CASSQGLAVVNEQFF
TRBV30	.	14	TRBJ2-1	TRBD2	TGTGCCTGGTGGACGGGACTAGCGGGGGGTGAGCAGTTCTTC	CAWWTGLAGGEQFF
TRBV5-8	.	13	TRBJ2-7	TRBD2	TGTGCCAGCAGCTTAGCGGGAACTTGGGAGCAGTACTTC	CASSLAGTWEQYF
TRBV6-1	.	15	TRBJ2-5	.	TGTGCCAGCACCCGGGGGCGCGGGGTGGGAGAGACCCAGTACTTC	CASTRGRGVGETQYF
TRBV7-6	.	13	TRBJ2-1	.	TGTGCCAGCAGCTTCTTAGGTATCCACGAGCAGTTCTTC	CASSFLGIHEQFF
TRBV2	.	11	TRBJ2-7	.	TGTGCCAGCAGTGATGGGTACGAGCAGTACTTC	CASSDGYEQYF
TRBV28	.	14	TRBJ1-2	.	TGTGCCAGCAGCTTGGACCCGGCTATGCTTGGCTACACCTTC	CASSLDPAMLGYTF
TRBV13	medium-sized	14	TRBJ1-2	TRBD1	TGTGCCAGCAGCTCTCGGACAGGGCGTGATGGCTACACCTTC	CASSSRTGRDGYTF
TRBV10-3	.	11	TRBJ1-2	.	TGTGCCATCAACGGCGGCTATGGCTACACCTTC	CAINGGYGYTF
TRBV7-2	.	16	TRBJ1-2	TRBD1	TGTGCCAGCAGCCCGGTTTGGGGACAGGGGGCGGGTGGCTACACCTTC	CASSPVWGQGAGGYTF
TRBV1	few	21	TRBJ2-5	.	TGCACCAGCAGCCAGGCCGGGACTAGCGGGAGTAAGGAGGCTGTAAGAGAGACCCAGTACTTC	CTSSQAGTSGSKEAVRETQYF
TRBV6-1	.	13	TRBJ1-2	TRBD1	TGTGCCAGCCCGGAGACAGGGTTTTCTGGCTACACCTTC	CASPETGFSGYTF
TRBV4-1	many	15	TRBJ1-1	TRBD1	TGCGCCAGCAGCACCTCTCGACAGGGCAACACTGAAGCTTTCTTT	CASSTSRQGNTEAFF
TRBV6-5	many	15	TRBJ1-5	.	TGTGCCAGCAGTTACAACAGGGATAGCAATCAGCCCCAGCATTTT	CASSYNRDSNQPQHF
TRBV5-1	.	15	TRBJ2-3	TRBD1	TGCGCCAGCAGACCGGGACAGGGTAACACAGATACGCAGTATTTT	CASRPGQGNTDTQYF
TRBV5-5	.	13	TRBJ1-1	.	TGTGCCAGCAGCTATCAGGCAGACACTGAAGCTTTCTTT	CASSYQADTEAFF
TRBV5-1	few	15	TRBJ2-1	TRBD2	TGCGCCAGCAGCTTGGCGACTAGCGGAGCCAATGAGCAGTTCTTC	CASSLATSGANEQFF
TRBV29-1	.	12	TRBJ1-3	.	TGCAGCGTCAGGGGTGTTGGAAACACCATATATTTT	CSVRGVGNTIYF
TRBV19	few	11	TRBJ1-1	.	TGTGCCAGTGGGCAGGGCCCTGAAGCTTTCTTT	CASGQGPEAFF
TRBV2	.	12	TRBJ2-2	.	TGTGCCAGCAGAACAGCCGCCGGGGAGCTGTTTTTT	CASRTAAGELFF